The entry below gives a single T cell receptor beta chain sequence along with its context. Its cognate antigen is unknown. The entry originates in a study of CD8 T cells in ankylosing spondylitis. This CDR3 has 12 residues. The trim removed 7 bases at V and 4 bases at J, leaving 4 bases unmatched. Germline lookup yields CDR1 SQVTM and CDR2 ANQGSEA. Study conclusions and caveats: Matched ankylosing spondylitis synovial fluid reportedly showed significant enrichment of disease-linked clones. Reactive arthritis synovial fluid and blood previously showed some of these motif variants. A motif of fewer than ten highly homologous TCR beta variants was seen as apparently characteristic of ankylosing spondylitis blood.

5'-RACE, quantitative and with molecular barcodes, yielded the TCR beta libraries. One entry per CDR3 protein results from TCRdb running MiXCR on the 5' RACE reads. The table lists under 450,000 distinct CDR3 sequences, roughly 22% of them singletons. The V gene is TRBV29-1, the J gene TRBJ1-2; 9 bases match TRBD1. Sequencing was done on a sample of blood, either unsorted or a sorted T cell fraction (not recorded which). The receptor was isolated from a male donor with ankylosing spondylitis or in good health (not recorded which). The CDR3, as DNA: TGCAGCGGGAAGACAGGGGGCTATGGCTACACCTTC. Its protein product is CSGKTGGYGYTF.